These T cell receptor beta chains were read from a single sample in a study of T cell responses to AZD1222 COVID-19 vaccine. Libraries were prepared by immunoSEQ multiplex PCR; TCRdb keeps only in-frame clonotypes and omits some of them. In the table there are approximately 140,000 clones, 93% of which are singletons. Sample: peripheral blood, taken on day 0 of MenACWY control vaccination. The receptors originated from an adult in good health. The CDR3 runs from the conserved cysteine through the conserved F or W. Each record gives: J gene, clone size, D gene, V gene, CDR3 DNA, CDR3 protein. The D gene is left open where the match is weak. A row's size may be missing; if present it is once, few, many or a size class.

>TRBJ1-3|once|-|TRBV15
TGTGCCACCAGCAGCCGAGCTAGTGGCCCATCTGGAAACACCATATATTTT
CATSSRASGPSGNTIYF
>TRBJ1-2|-|-|TRBV10-3
TGTGCCATCAGGGGCAGGGACTATGGCTACACCTTC
CAIRGRDYGYTF
>TRBJ1-2|-|-|TRBV6-5
TGTGCCAGCAGTTACAGACCCAGGGATGGCTACACCTTC
CASSYRPRDGYTF
>TRBJ1-2|-|-|TRBV25-1
TGTGCCAGCAGTTTTGCTCACGGCTACACCTTC
CASSFAHGYTF
>TRBJ2-1|-|TRBD2|TRBV11-1
TGTGCCAGCAGCTTAGCTAGCGGGGGGGTAGGAGAGCAGTTCTTC
CASSLASGGVGEQFF
>TRBJ2-1|-|TRBD1|TRBV5-4
TGTGCCAGCAGAGGGGACAGGGGTGGGGATGAGCAGTTCTTC
CASRGDRGGDEQFF
>TRBJ1-4|once|TRBD1|TRBV5-1
TGCGCCAGCACCGGACAGGGCGATGAAAAACTGTTTTTT
CASTGQGDEKLFF
>TRBJ2-2|-|-|TRBV3-1/TRBV3-2
TGTGCCAGCAGCCAAGTTATCGGGGTACACACCGGGGAGCTGTTTTTT
CASSQVIGVHTGELFF
>TRBJ1-5|-|TRBD1|TRBV4-2
TGTGCCAGCAGCCCACAGGGGGGAGAGCCCCAGCATTTT
CASSPQGGEPQHF
>TRBJ1-2|-|TRBD1|TRBV28
TGTGCCAGCAGTTTACTCCACAGGGGGGGAAGGTATGGCTACACCTTC
CASSLLHRGGRYGYTF
>TRBJ1-2|-|-|TRBV29-1
TGCAGCCAACGGGACCCAAGGCTCTATGGCTACACCTTC
CSQRDPRLYGYTF
>TRBJ2-7|-|-|TRBV6-2/TRBV6-3
TGTGCCAGCAGTTACCAGGCCAGGGCAATGGTAGAGCAGTACTTC
CASSYQARAMVEQYF
>TRBJ1-1|-|-|TRBV19
TGTGCCAGTAAACTCGAATGGGCGGGATGGACTGAAGCTTTCTTT
CASKLEWAGWTEAFF
>TRBJ1-1|-|-|TRBV6-5
TGTGCCAGCAGTTACGACGGTTCGAACACTGAAGCTTTCTTT
CASSYDGSNTEAFF
>TRBJ2-6|-|-|TRBV5-1
TGCGCCAGCAGCTTGCGGCAGGGCGACTCTGGGGCCAACGTCCTGACTTTC
CASSLRQGDSGANVLTF
>TRBJ1-2|-|-|TRBV5-4
TGTGCCAGCGCCAAGGGCGGAAACTATGGCTACACCTTC
CASAKGGNYGYTF
>TRBJ1-2|-|-|TRBV3-1/TRBV3-2
TGTGCCAGCAGCCAACGGGGAGGTGGGCGGACCTTC
CASSQRGGGRTF
>TRBJ1-4|-|-|TRBV4-2
TGTGCCAGCAGCCAAGATAGGACAAACGAAAAACTGTTTTTT
CASSQDRTNEKLFF
>TRBJ1-5|-|-|TRBV27
TGTGCCAGCAGTCCCACGGTGTCCTGGGGCAATCAGCCCCAGCATTTT
CASSPTVSWGNQPQHF
>TRBJ2-2|-|TRBD2|TRBV6-5
TGTGCCAGCAGTTATTCCGGACTAGCGGTGGAGGGGCTGTTTTTT
CASSYSGLAVEGLFF
>TRBJ2-7|-|-|TRBV6-1
TGTGCCAGCAGTGATTTTTTGACCTACGAGCAGTACTTC
CASSDFLTYEQYF
>TRBJ2-7|-|TRBD2|TRBV6-5
TGTGCCAGCAGTTACTTGCCCGGTAGCGGGAACTACGAGCAGTACTTC
CASSYLPGSGNYEQYF
>TRBJ2-7|-|-|TRBV19
TGTGCCAGTAGTATGGAGGCTAGCTCCTACGAGCAGTACTTC
CASSMEASSYEQYF
>TRBJ1-2|-|-|TRBV4-2
TGTGCCAGCAGCCAAGAAGTGGCTATGAACTATGGCTACACCTTC
CASSQEVAMNYGYTF
>TRBJ2-2|-|-|TRBV6-1
TGTGCCAGCAGTGAATGGTCGGGTTATACCGGGGAGCTGTTTTTT
CASSEWSGYTGELFF
>TRBJ2-7|-|-|TRBV5-1
TGCGCCAGCAGCCTCGACAGCTCTTGGTACGAGCAGTACTTC
CASSLDSSWYEQYF